The clone carrying this T cell receptor (beta chain) appeared once. Antigen specificity is unknown. The data were taken from a study of T cell responses to AZD1222 COVID-19 vaccine. The study, taken as a whole, reports: Clonal diversity may have been underestimated in mostly white British donors. Repertoire sampling happened only post peak T cell response.

Clones were sequenced by immunoSEQ multiplex PCR, and TCRdb holds only the in-frame ones, with some missing. Here the sample spans 110,000 to 150,000 clones, about 92% being singletons. This CDR3 is built from 16 residues. V shed 3 bases, J shed 9 bases, and the junction held 11 bases outside the gene matches. From germline, CDR1 is SGHDN and CDR2 FVKESK. The specimen comprised peripheral blood, sampled on day 0 of AZD1222 vaccination. The V call is TRBV14, the J call TRBJ1-4, with 9 bases identical to TRBD1. The source of this sequence is an adult in good health. The CDR3, as DNA: TGTGCCAGCAGCCAGGATCTCGGGACAGGGATGAAAAAACTGTTTTTT. Translation: CASSQDLGTGMKKLFF. Full variable domain (remainder filled in from reference TRBV14 and TRBJ1-4): EAGVTQFPSHSVIEKGQTVTLRCDPISGHDNLYWYRRVMGKEIKFLLHFVKESKQDESGMPNNRFLAERTGGTYSTLKVQPAELEDSGVYFCASSQDLGTGMKKLFFGSGTQLSVL.